The 29 T cell receptor beta chains below come from one sample, sequenced in a study of blood T cells in healthy people across ages. It was with a sample-barcoded 5' primer and a J-beta primer mix that a second PCR of roughly 7 to 12 cycles was run. From the 5' RACE reads, TCRdb called clonotypes with MiXCR, one entry per CDR3 protein. There are some 860,000 distinct CDR3 sequences in the sample; more than 55% occur only once, and roughly 24% lies in the top ten. The source material was blood. Receptor source: a man aged 40-55 years in good health.

V gene TRBV20-1 combines with J gene TRBJ2-2, with a possible D match to TRBD1 (6 bases). Trimming shortened V by 6 bases and J by 6 bases, and 17 bases separated the two germline ends. The CDR3 has 14 amino acids. The V gene's germline CDR1 is DFQATT and CDR2 SNEGSKA (reference sequence). The CDR3 DNA sequence: TGCAGTGCCCCCGCCTGGGGGCGGTCCGGGGAGCTGTTTTTT. Translation: CSAPAWGRSGELFF.

Comments on this clonotype: A junction boundary mismatches the germline segment, possibly from a read error. The chain has TRBV11-3 and TRBJ2-1, with D possibly TRBD2 on 6 matching bases. The CDR3 contains 16 residues. Germline V lookup: CDR1 SGHNT, CDR2 YENEEA. CDR3 sequence reads: CASSLQGLGSYHEQFF. The CDR3 coding sequence is TGTGCCAGCAGCTTACAGGGACTGGGGTCCTACCATGAGCAGTTCTTC.

The chain couples TRBV6-1 to TRBJ1-1, with D unclear. Germline loops: CDR1 MNHNS, CDR2 SASEGT. Trimming shortened V by 8 bases and J by 0 bases, and 10 bases separated the two germline ends. The CDR3 sequence is 13 residues long. CDR3 protein: CASPAALNTEAFF. CDR3 in DNA: TGTGCCAGCCCAGCAGCACTGAACACTGAAGCTTTCTTT.

This clonotype has only one observation. This sequence joins TRBV5-1 and TRBJ2-7, with a weak D call TRBD1 (6 bases). Germline assignment: CDR1 SGHRS and CDR2 YFSETQ. V shed 3 bases and J shed 0 bases, with 13 bases lying between them. This CDR3 spans 15 amino acids. In DNA, the CDR3 is TGCGCCAGCAGCTGGAGCGCGGACAGCTCCTACGAGCAGTACTTC. Translation gives CASSWSADSSYEQYF.

In this sample, this clonotype turned up a few times. This chain links TRBV20-1 with TRBJ2-5; 9 bases fit TRBD2. Germline values: CDR1 DFQATT, CDR2 SNEGSKA (reference sequence). CDR3 length: 14 residues. The V and J ends lost 6 bases and 2 bases, in that order; junction bases with no gene match: 7. The CDR3 coding sequence is TGCAGTGCAATTAGCGGGAGTTTACAAGAGACCCAGTACTTC. It encodes CSAISGSLQETQYF.

The chain links TRBV6-5 to TRBJ2-5; D assignment may be TRBD1 or TRBD2 (5 bases each). The J call may be incorrect, as the DNA end agrees better with TRBJ2-7. The CDR3 spans 16 residues. In germline, CDR1 is MNHEY, CDR2 SVGAGI. CDR3 nucleotides: TGTGCCAGCAGTTACTCGGGGGTGGCTATAGGGTACGAGCAGTACTTC. Protein product: CASSYSGVAIGYEQYF.

The gene calls are TRBV3-1 and TRBJ2-1; 7 positions match TRBD1. V trimming: 3 bases; J trimming: 1 base; junction bases outside the gene matches: 0. CDR1 and CDR2 (germline): LGHDT, YNNKEL (reference sequence). CDR3 length equals 14 residues. CDR3 sequence: CASSHRGSYNEQFF. CDR3 nucleotides: TGTGCCAGCAGCCACAGGGGGTCCTACAATGAGCAGTTCTTC.

Comment on this clonotype: At one of its ends the junction is not consistent with the germline gene, which may arise from a read error. The rearrangement uses TRBV30 and TRBJ1-2; a possible D gene is TRBD1 (5 bases). CDR1 and CDR2 from the germline V gene are GTSNPN and SVGIG (reference sequence). CDR3 length equals 11 residues. The CDR3 is CAWSVTGARTF. CDR3 sequence (DNA): TGCGCCTGGAGTGTAACCGGGGCGCGCACCTTC.

This clonotype was seen a single time. The gene calls are TRBV5-1 and TRBJ1-2; the D is unclear. Trimming cost V 0 bases and J 3 bases, with 12 bases left between them. CDR1 and CDR2 from the germline V gene are SGHRS and YFSETQ. The CDR3 extends over 15 amino acids. The CDR3 sequence is CASSLEGYPDYGYTF. The CDR3 nucleotides are TGCGCCAGCAGCTTGGAAGGGTACCCCGACTATGGCTACACCTTC.

J is TRBJ2-1 and V is TRBV29-1; 8 bases are shared with TRBD1. V dropped 6 bases and J dropped 7; count of bases not matched to a gene: 5. The CDR3 extends over 12 amino acids. Germline assignment: CDR1 SQVTM and CDR2 ANQGSEA. CDR3 residues: CSVARTGNEQFF. The CDR3 DNA sequence: TGCAGCGTCGCCCGGACAGGGAATGAGCAGTTCTTC.

The V and J genes are TRBV29-1 and TRBJ2-4, with TRBD2 identical over 7 bases. Germline assignment: CDR1 SQVTM and CDR2 ANQGSEA. With V trimmed by 4 bases and J by 4 bases, 1 base remained unmatched. CDR3 length: 12 residues. The DNA for the CDR3 is TGCAGCGTTGGGGGGGGGAAAAACATTCAGTACTTC. The encoded protein is CSVGGGKNIQYF.

In its sample, this clonotype was seen a few times. The chain employs TRBV20-1 and TRBJ2-5, with TRBD2 as a possible D gene (5 bases). CDR1 DFQATT and CDR2 SNEGSKA come from the germline V gene (reference sequence). The CDR3 is 13 residues long. Trimming took off 2 bases at V and 1 base at J, with 8 bases between the two ends. The CDR3 loop reads CSARMTTQETQYF. In DNA form, the CDR3 reads TGCAGTGCTAGAATGACTACCCAAGAGACCCAGTACTTC.

This clonotype was observed a single time. The chain links TRBV28 to TRBJ1-2; TRBD1 might be the D (5 bases). CDR1 and CDR2 from the germline V gene are MDHEN and SYDVKM. CDR3 size: 14 residues. Trimming left V 3 bases short and J 4 bases short, with 12 bases between. CDR3 DNA: TGTGCCAGCAGTTTCACGGGTAGGGGCTATGGCTACACCTTC. Encoded protein: CASSFTGRGYGYTF.

V usage is TRBV5-4 and J usage is TRBJ2-2; D not resolved. The CDR3 sequence is 14 residues long. The ends were cut back, 0 bases at V and 9 bases at J, with 12 bases in the middle. Looked up from germline, CDR1 is SGHNT and CDR2 is YYREEE (reference sequence). CDR3 region: CASSLGAVTRELFF. In nucleotides, the CDR3 is TGTGCCAGCAGCTTGGGGGCCGTTACACGGGAGCTGTTTTTT.

The V call is TRBV20-1, the J call TRBJ2-4; the D is unclear. The last part of the DNA fits TRBJ2-7 better; the J call may be wrong. CDR3 length equals 16 residues. CDR1 and CDR2 from the germline V gene are DFQATT and SNEGSKA (reference sequence). The CDR3 DNA sequence: TGCAGTGCTAGAAATCGGCAAAACATCCTCAAGTTCGAGCAGTACTTC. Protein sequence: CSARNRQNILKFEQYF.

This chain connects TRBV25-1 to TRBJ2-3; no definite D call. Germline CDR1 is MGHDK and CDR2 is SYGVNS. The ends were cut back, 4 bases at V and 7 bases at J, with 9 bases in the middle. This CDR3 is built from 12 residues. The CDR3 coding sequence is TGTGCCAGCAGTGGCGGACCCCATACGCAGTATTTT. It specifies CASSGGPHTQYF.

This clonotype has just a few counts. The genes are TRBV20-1 and TRBJ2-5; tentative D call: TRBD1 (5 bases). Germline CDR1 DFQATT, CDR2 SNEGSKA (reference sequence). The CDR3 has 13 amino acids. V lost 7 bases and J lost 1, with 13 bases in between. CDR3 bases: TGCAGTGTTAAGGGTGACAGCCAAGAGACCCAGTACTTC. As protein: CSVKGDSQETQYF.

This chain connects TRBV4-1 to TRBJ2-3; D call uncertain. This CDR3 has 14 amino acids. The germline V and J ends were trimmed by 0 bases and 4 bases, with 8 bases remaining between them. Germline CDR1 reads MGHRA; CDR2 reads YSYEKL. The CDR3 is CASSQETPSDTQYF. DNA for the CDR3: TGCGCCAGCAGCCAAGAAACGCCATCAGATACGCAGTATTTT.

This rearrangement joins TRBV5-1 to TRBJ1-2; the match to TRBD1 covers 12 bases. This CDR3 is built from 13 residues. The ends lost 3 bases at V and 8 bases at J; junction bases unmatched: 2. In germline, CDR1 is SGHRS, CDR2 YFSETQ. CDR3 coding DNA: TGCGCCAGCAGCTCTGGGACAGGGGGCGGCTACACCTTC. Encoded protein: CASSSGTGGGYTF.

This clonotype was detected only a few times. The chain joins TRBV7-2 to TRBJ2-5, with unresolved D. The CDR3 spans 14 residues. Trimming stripped 5 bases from V and 5 bases from J, with 15 bases between. Germline CDR1 SGHTA, CDR2 FQGNSA. The CDR3 DNA follows: TGTGCCAGCAGCCTTAGGCGACAAACGGAGACCCAGTACTTC. It specifies CASSLRRQTETQYF.

The chain carries TRBV5-1 and TRBJ2-5; D unresolved. The CDR3 runs to 12 residues. CDR1 and CDR2 (germline): SGHRS, YFSETQ. Trimming took 1 base from V and 5 from J, leaving 6 bases between them. The CDR3 nucleotides read TGCGCCAGCAGCTTGAAAACGGAGACCCAGTACTTC. Translating gives CASSLKTETQYF.

The rearrangement uses TRBV10-3 and TRBJ2-3; 8 positions match TRBD1. This CDR3 contains 15 residues. Trimming removed 5 bases from V and 2 bases from J; junction bases left unmatched: 6. Germline values: CDR1 ENHRY, CDR2 SYGVKD. The CDR3 region is CAISSRTGHTDTQYF. CDR3 nucleotide sequence: TGTGCCATCAGTTCCAGGACAGGGCACACAGATACGCAGTATTTT.

This chain uses TRBV10-3 with TRBJ1-5; possible D gene TRBD1, 6 bases. Trimming left V 0 bases short and J 5 bases short, with 8 bases between. This CDR3 has 14 residues. Germline V gene data show CDR1 as ENHRY and CDR2 as SYGVKD. In nucleotides, the CDR3 is TGTGCCATCAGTGAGTCGAGGGGGTATCAGCCCCAGCATTTT. This codes for CAISESRGYQPQHF.

DNA of the CDR3: TGCGCCAGCAGCCTTGCCGGACAGATTAATGAAAAACTGTTTTTT. Translation gives CASSLAGQINEKLFF. The chain employs TRBV4-1 and TRBJ1-4; D might be TRBD1 (6 bases). Trimming took off 4 bases at V and 4 bases at J, with 13 bases between the two ends. Germline values: CDR1 MGHRA, CDR2 YSYEKL. CDR3 size: 15 residues.

The V call is TRBV3-1, the J call TRBJ2-3; the match to TRBD2 covers 7 bases. Germline V gene data show CDR1 as LGHDT and CDR2 as YNNKEL (reference sequence). V gave up 0 bases and J gave up 5 bases; unmatched junction bases: 5. The CDR3 totals 15 residues. This chain's CDR3 is CASSQDELAVDTQYF. CDR3 bases: TGTGCCAGCAGCCAAGATGAGCTAGCGGTAGATACGCAGTATTTT.

This clonotype was counted a few times. The rearrangement links TRBV3-1 to TRBJ1-5; D ambiguous. Germline values: CDR1 LGHDT, CDR2 YNNKEL (reference sequence). V was shortened by 4 bases and J by 5 bases, with 6 bases between the two germline ends. The CDR3 runs 12 residues. CDR3 sequence: CASSRSDQPQHF. CDR3 sequence (DNA): TGTGCCAGCAGCCGGTCCGATCAGCCCCAGCATTTT.

This clonotype was observed a handful of times. The DNA for the CDR3 is TGTGCCACCAGTGACTTCAGACAGGGGGTACTTTACCAAGAGACCCAGTACTTC. Translating it yields CATSDFRQGVLYQETQYF. The J gene is TRBJ2-5, the V gene TRBV24-1; 9 positions agree with TRBD1. The CDR3 loop spans 18 amino acids. CDR1 and CDR2 from the germline V gene are KGHDR and SFDVKD. Trimming cost V 4 bases and J 0 bases; bases outside gene matches: 11.

This chain links TRBV6-6 with TRBJ1-4; D not resolved. The V and J ends lost 7 bases and 0 bases respectively, with 9 bases between them. CDR3 length: 14 amino acids. Germline V gives CDR1 MNHNY, CDR2 SVGAGI (reference sequence). CDR3 residues: CASIGTATNEKLFF. The CDR3 DNA is TGTGCCAGCATAGGCACTGCAACTAATGAAAAACTGTTTTTT.

The chain recombines TRBV15 with TRBJ1-6; D gene ambiguous. Germline CDR1 LNHNV, CDR2 YYDKDF (reference sequence). This CDR3 has 15 residues. Trimming left V 3 bases short and J 7 bases short, with 13 bases between. CDR3 sequence (DNA): TGTGCCACCAGCAGCCGGCATACCCTAAATTCACCCCTCCACTTT. This gives the protein CATSSRHTLNSPLHF. The whole variable domain, filled in from reference TRBV15 and TRBJ1-6, reads DAMVIQNPRYQVTQFGKPVTLSCSQTLNHNVMYWYQQKSSQAPKLLFHYYDKDFNNEADTPDNFQSRRPNTSFCFLDIRSPGLGDTAMYLCATSSRHTLNSPLHFGNGTRLTVT.